The entry below describes one T cell receptor (beta chain). Its antigen remains unidentified. Other DNA variants within this sample encode the same CDR3. The record originates from a study of shared clonotypes between healthy human individuals. Regarding the study as a whole: Among non-shared clonotypes, generation probabilities were lower than among those shared by all four donors. Relative to memory subsets, naive subsets generally showed larger estimated richness.

The length of the CDR3 is 15 residues. V dropped 5 bases and J dropped 1 base, with 11 bases sitting between them. Germline V gives CDR1 SGHAT, CDR2 FQNNGV. Each PCR replicate from the sorted subsets contained about 200 ng DNA, which is about 30,000 T cell genomes. Clones were read by immunoSEQ multiplex PCR, and TCRdb kept only the in-frame ones, dropping some. Of about 2.4 million clones in the sample, 93% were seen once. The sequencing input was naive CD4+ T cells from PBMCs. The subset: CD45RA+ positively selected. This sequence was found in a man between 18 and 35 years old in good health. Some clones in this sample may be carry-over from other donors' samples. V gene TRBV11-2 combines with J gene TRBJ2-2; tentatively, D is TRBD2 (7 bases). The DNA for the CDR3 is TGTGCCAGCAGCCCCGGGGGGCTGAACACCGGGGAGCTGTTTTTT. Its translation is CASSPGGLNTGELFF.